These T cell receptor beta chains were read from a single sample in a study of blood T cell repertoires in COVID-19. TCRdb keeps only in-frame clones here, not all; method: immunoSEQ multiplex PCR. This sample yields almost 350,000 clones, of which roughly 90% are seen a single time; less than 5% belongs to the top ten. The sample consisted of peripheral blood. These TCRs come from a woman aged 55-69 years with COVID-19, enrolled during active disease. The CDR3 runs from the conserved cysteine through the conserved F or W. The D gene is left open where the match is weak. Clone size is given for some rows only: seen once, a few or many times, or a class if the clone is expanded.

D,size,J,V,CDR3,DNA
-,-,TRBJ1-6,TRBV11-2,CASSYGGMDSPLHF,TGTGCCAGCAGTTACGGGGGGATGGATTCACCCCTCCACTTT
TRBD1,-,TRBJ2-5,TRBV28,CASSETGTGVRRETQYF,TGTGCCAGCAGTGAGACCGGGACAGGGGTACGGCGGGAGACCCAGTACTTC
-,-,TRBJ1-1,TRBV19,CASVFRVGLNTEAFF,TGTGCCAGTGTCTTCCGGGTCGGGTTGAACACTGAAGCTTTCTTT
-,-,TRBJ2-2,TRBV11-3,CASSHLGQNTGELFF,TGTGCCAGCAGCCATTTGGGGCAGAACACCGGGGAGCTGTTTTTT
TRBD1,-,TRBJ2-7,TRBV4-1,CASSPPHRDRSSYEQYF,TGCGCCAGCAGCCCCCCTCACCGGGACAGGAGCTCCTACGAGCAGTACTTC
TRBD1,-,TRBJ1-3,TRBV4-1,CASSQEDRGAGNTIYF,TGCGCCAGCAGCCAAGAGGACAGGGGTGCCGGAAACACCATATATTTT
-,-,TRBJ2-1,TRBV20-1,CSAQYNEQFF,TGCAGTGCCCAGTACAATGAGCAGTTCTTC
-,-,TRBJ2-5,TRBV20-1,CSASNPRGETQYF,TGCAGTGCTAGTAACCCACGCGGGGAGACCCAGTACTTC
TRBD2,-,TRBJ2-1,TRBV5-8,CASSWQRGGTHNEQFF,TGTGCCAGCAGCTGGCAGCGGGGGGGCACTCACAATGAGCAGTTCTTC
TRBD2,once,TRBJ2-1,TRBV14,CASSQFPETSAIYNEQFF,TGTGCCAGCAGCCAATTCCCAGAAACTAGCGCCATCTACAATGAGCAGTTCTTC
-,-,TRBJ1-5,TRBV19,CASSIPSGGNQPQHF,TGTGCCAGTAGTATACCATCAGGGGGCAATCAGCCCCAGCATTTT
TRBD2,-,TRBJ2-1,TRBV7-3,CASSLLAGTYNEQFF,TGTGCCAGCAGCCTACTAGCGGGGACCTACAATGAGCAGTTCTTC
TRBD2,-,TRBJ2-1,TRBV5-1,CASSLITSGTYNEQFF,TGCGCCAGCAGCTTGATTACTAGCGGTACCTACAATGAGCAGTTCTTC
-,-,TRBJ1-5,TRBV27,CASGWRSNQPQHF,TGTGCCAGCGGGTGGAGAAGCAATCAGCCCCAGCATTTT
-,once,TRBJ2-5,TRBV27,CASSLRQFQETQYF,TGTGCCAGCAGTTTACGCCAGTTCCAAGAGACCCAGTACTTC
-,-,TRBJ1-1,TRBV9,CASSVASGQNTEAFF,TGTGCCAGCAGCGTAGCCTCAGGGCAGAACACTGAAGCTTTCTTT
-,once,TRBJ1-2,TRBV6-5,CASSRGGGDGYGYTF,TGTGCCAGCAGTCGGGGCGGGGGAGACGGCTATGGCTACACCTTC
TRBD1,-,TRBJ2-5,TRBV3-1/TRBV3-2,CASRRTGGKQETQYF,TGTGCCAGCCGCAGGACAGGGGGGAAACAAGAGACCCAGTACTTC
TRBD2,-,TRBJ2-1,TRBV3-1/TRBV3-2,CASSSAGGNYNEQFF,TGTGCCAGCAGCTCAGCGGGGGGTAATTACAATGAGCAGTTCTTC
-,-,TRBJ1-1,TRBV18,CASSRTDFTEAFF,TGTGCCAGCTCACGAACAGATTTTACTGAAGCTTTCTTT
TRBD1,few,TRBJ1-2,TRBV7-2,CASSPTGGAGFYGYTF,TGTGCCAGCAGCCCCACAGGGGGCGCAGGGTTCTATGGCTACACCTTC
-,-,TRBJ2-1,TRBV7-8,CASSLGARANNEQFF,TGTGCCAGCAGCTTAGGTGCCAGGGCAAACAATGAGCAGTTCTTC
TRBD1,-,TRBJ1-1,TRBV18,CASSWGQGMNTEAFF,TGTGCCAGCTCATGGGGACAGGGGATGAACACTGAAGCTTTCTTT
TRBD1,-,TRBJ1-1,TRBV2,CASSADRGGTEAFF,TGTGCCAGCAGTGCGGACAGGGGAGGTACTGAAGCTTTCTTT
-,-,TRBJ1-5,TRBV5-5,CASSLTLGTLNQPQHF,TGTGCCAGCAGCTTGACGTTAGGGACTCTTAATCAGCCCCAGCATTTT
TRBD1,-,TRBJ2-5,TRBV24-1,CATRATGGKETQYF,TGTGCCACCAGGGCGACAGGGGGCAAAGAGACCCAGTACTTC
-,-,TRBJ2-4,TRBV18,CASSLTGLAKNIQYF,TGTGCCAGCTCCTTAACAGGGTTAGCCAAAAACATTCAGTACTTC
-,once,TRBJ1-2,TRBV4-2,CASSQPPTGGYTF,TGTGCCAGCAGCCAACCCCCCACAGGGGGCTACACCTTC
-,-,TRBJ1-4,TRBV6-1,CASSENRVEKLFF,TGTGCCAGCAGTGAAAACAGGGTTGAAAAACTGTTTTTT
TRBD1,-,TRBJ2-3,TRBV6-2/TRBV6-3,CASSNTGGPDTQYF,TGTGCCAGCAGTAATACAGGGGGCCCAGATACGCAGTATTTT
-,-,TRBJ1-6,TRBV9,CASQGSSSYNSPLHF,TGTGCCAGTCAGGGCTCCAGTTCCTATAATTCACCCCTCCACTTT
TRBD2,once,TRBJ2-1,TRBV5-1,CASSLGAGGQNEQFF,TGCGCCAGCAGCTTGGGAGCGGGGGGTCAGAATGAGCAGTTCTTC
TRBD2,-,TRBJ2-7,TRBV5-6,CASSFTAGGPYEQYF,TGTGCCAGCAGCTTTACCGCGGGGGGGCCCTACGAGCAGTACTTC
TRBD2,-,TRBJ2-4,TRBV29-1,CSVRTGGGNIQYF,TGCAGCGTCCGGACCGGCGGGGGAAACATTCAGTACTTC
TRBD2,-,TRBJ2-5,TRBV7-3,CASSEAGGTRGTQYF,TGTGCCAGCAGCGAAGCGGGGGGAACCCGGGGTACCCAGTACTTC
TRBD2,-,TRBJ2-3,TRBV5-1,CASSPSGGATDTQYF,TGCGCCAGCAGCCCCAGCGGGGGGGCTACAGATACGCAGTATTTT
-,-,TRBJ1-1,TRBV5-1,CASSLVADRRNTEAFF,TGCGCCAGCAGCTTGGTAGCAGACCGAAGGAACACTGAAGCTTTCTTT